This T cell receptor (beta chain) comes out of a study of glioma-infiltrating T cells after dendritic cell vaccination. Study context: Dendritic cell vaccine was injected intradermally three times, biweekly.

Primers: 60 V beta forward and 13 J beta reverse. Assay used: immunoSEQ multiplex PCR; TCRdb lists only in-frame clones, some missing. The top ten hold 2.5% to 3% of the sample, which has approximately 90,000 clones, 85% to 90% seen once. Remarks on this clone: As yet, its antigen is unknown.

The study's findings and limits: The cohort had few patients with full blood and tumor sets. Estimated pretreatment TIL content predicted outcome after dendritic cell vaccination.

Germline V CDR1 and CDR2: ENHRY, SYGVKD. V dropped 0 bases and J dropped 5 bases, with 12 bases sitting between them. The CDR3 runs 15 residues. This clonotype was obtained from a human donor with glioblastoma. Sequencing was performed on blood, taken before dendritic cell vaccination. The rearrangement uses TRBV10-3 and TRBJ2-3; TRBD2 is a possible D gene (7 bases). This CDR3 reads CAISESGGGQDTQYF. The CDR3 nucleotides read TGTGCCATCAGTGAGTCGGGGGGGGGCCAAGATACGCAGTATTTT.